This TCR beta chain was captured in a study of T cells in Graves' hyperthyroidism and ophthalmopathy. Germline V gene data show CDR1 as SGDLS and CDR2 as YYNGEE. The CDR3 sequence is 13 residues long. With 0 bases removed from V and 9 bases from J, the gap between germline ends came to 10 bases. Findings and limits, study-wide: Prediction of ophthalmopathy progression came a median around 6 months pre-onset.

Diagnosis relied on clinical symptoms, serum thyroxine and TRAb, thyroid ultrasound and orbital computed tomography. The sample, blood from the first hyperthyroidism diagnosis, precedes any ophthalmopathy symptoms. This sample holds PBMCs from 8.5 to 10 ml fresh peripheral blood. Researchers took RNA transcripts and amplified the TCR beta CDR3 regions from them. RT-PCR in the first round (using the HTBI primer set) targeted the TCR CDR3. MiXCR, applied by TCRdb to the multiplex PCR reads, yields one record per CDR3 protein. The sample holds 270,000 or so distinct CDR3 sequences, around 15% seen once. Turning to this clonotype: Its specificity is not known.

The origin of this receptor is a woman aged 50 to 65 with Graves' hyperthyroidism that later progressed to Graves' ophthalmopathy. Material for sequencing was blood. The V call is TRBV9, the J call TRBJ2-1; D possibly corresponds to TRBD2 (6 bases). The CDR3 region has the DNA TGTGCCAGCAGCGTAGAGGCTAGCGTTGAGCAGTTCTTC. It translates to CASSVEASVEQFF.